Below are 19 T cell receptor beta chains sequenced from a single sample in a study of identical twins. In TCRdb, the 5' RACE reads were re-called with MiXCR into one record per CDR3 protein. The data contain under 400,000 distinct CDR3 sequences, 9% of them seen just once; the ten biggest clones take up more than 8%. The sample was naive T cells sorted from blood. All receptors derive from a woman in her fifties or sixties in good health.

Ten or more counts support this clonotype. V gene TRBV5-1 combines with J gene TRBJ2-7, with TRBD2 matching over 10 bases. This CDR3 has 17 amino acids. Looked up from germline, CDR1 is SGHRS and CDR2 is YFSETQ. J gave up 5 bases and V 0 bases, and 11 bases lay outside the gene matches. CDR3 nucleotides: TGCGCCAGCAGCTTGGCCCCTAGCGGGAGTTATCGTGACGAGCAGTACTTC. It encodes CASSLAPSGSYRDEQYF.

This clonotype was observed a handful of times. The V gene is TRBV4-1, the J gene TRBJ2-1; D not resolved. CDR1 is MGHRA and CDR2 is YSYEKL in the germline V gene. The ends were cut back, 4 bases at V and 7 bases at J, with 11 bases in the middle. The CDR3 contains 13 residues. The CDR3 sequence is CASSPYGRNEQFF. CDR3 nucleotide sequence: TGCGCCAGCAGCCCCTACGGGCGGAATGAGCAGTTCTTC.

CDR3 DNA: TGTGCCAGCAGCTTAGATGGGCCAGGGGTTTGGAACGTC. Protein sequence: CASSLDGPGVWNV. V and J are TRBV11-2 and TRBJ2-7; D perhaps matches TRBD1 (6 bases). CDR1 and CDR2 (germline): SGHAT, FQNNGV. This CDR3 spans 13 amino acids.

This clonotype was seen a handful of times. The gene calls are TRBV7-9 and TRBJ1-4; D ambiguous. This CDR3 region has 15 residues. Between the trimmed V and J ends, which lost 1 base and 6 bases, there was a span of 12 bases. Germline V lookup: CDR1 SEHNR, CDR2 FQNEAQ (reference sequence). CDR3 coding DNA: TGTGCCAGCAGCTTAGACCCGGTTGTCGATGAAAAACTGTTTTTT. Its protein product is CASSLDPVVDEKLFF.

This clonotype was counted ten times or more. The chain combines TRBV6-5 with TRBJ2-1; TRBD1 might be the D (6 bases). Trimming pared 6 bases from V and 5 bases from J, leaving 23 bases between. The CDR3 extends over 17 amino acids. Germline values: CDR1 MNHEY, CDR2 SVGAGI. The CDR3 DNA follows: TGTGCCAGCAGACCCGCAACCAGGGGCAGGGGCCACAATGAGCAGTTCTTC. Translating gives CASRPATRGRGHNEQFF.

The sample holds a few counts of this clonotype. The rearrangement links TRBV7-8 to TRBJ2-1, with no clear D. This CDR3 region has 16 residues. The V gene lost 0 bases and the J gene lost 6 bases, with 15 bases spanning the gap. From germline, CDR1 is SGHVS and CDR2 FQNEAQ. CDR3 loop: CASSLAGPGIGNEQFF. Written as DNA, the CDR3 is TGTGCCAGCAGCTTAGCAGGACCCGGTATAGGCAATGAGCAGTTCTTC.

The chain couples TRBV20-1 to TRBJ2-3, with 7 bases lining up with TRBD2. Trimming at V came to 2 bases and at J to 4 bases, leaving 0 bases not matched to a gene. Germline V lookup: CDR1 DFQATT, CDR2 SNEGSKA (reference sequence). CDR3 length: 12 amino acids. CDR3: CSARSGADTQYF. CDR3 nucleotides: TGCAGTGCTAGAAGCGGGGCAGATACGCAGTATTTT.

This clonotype occurred a few times. The chain carries TRBV2 and TRBJ2-2, with 7 bases identical to TRBD2. J was trimmed by 4 bases and V by 8 bases; bases with no gene match: 4. Per germline, CDR1 SNHLY and CDR2 FYNNEI. This CDR3 comprises 13 residues. The CDR3 sequence: CASGLAVTGELFF. Written as DNA, the CDR3 is TGTGCCAGCGGGCTAGCGGTCACCGGGGAGCTGTTTTTT.

The V call is TRBV24-1, the J call TRBJ2-3; TRBD2 aligns across 9 bases. The V and J ends lost 6 bases and 6 bases, in that order; junction bases with no gene match: 6. The V gene's germline CDR1 is KGHDR and CDR2 SFDVKD. The CDR3 is made up of 14 amino acids. The CDR3 DNA sequence: TGTGCCACCAGTCCACGAGGACTAGCGGATACGCAGTATTTT. Amino acids: CATSPRGLADTQYF.

This clonotype was seen many times. This rearrangement joins TRBV6-5 to TRBJ2-7; the D gene is possibly TRBD1 (5 bases). Looked up from germline, CDR1 is MNHEY and CDR2 is SVGAGI. The CDR3 has 15 residues. The V gene lost 2 bases and the J gene lost 1 base, with 12 bases spanning the gap. The CDR3 protein is CASSYQTDPSYEQYF. DNA of the CDR3: TGTGCCAGCAGTTACCAGACAGACCCTTCCTACGAGCAGTACTTC.

This clonotype has just a few counts. This sequence joins TRBV18 and TRBJ2-1; possible D gene TRBD2, 6 bases. Germline CDR1 reads KGHSH; CDR2 reads LQKENI. V was clipped by 7 bases and J by 0 bases, with 19 bases between them. There are 17 residues in the CDR3. The CDR3 DNA is TGTGCCAGCTTCCAAATAGTAGCGGAGCCCTCCTACAATGAGCAGTTCTTC. Protein product: CASFQIVAEPSYNEQFF.

The chain links TRBV6-6 to TRBJ2-5, with no clear D. Trimming removed 5 bases at V and 5 bases at J, with 12 bases between. CDR1 and CDR2 (germline): MNHNY, SVGAGI (reference sequence). The CDR3 runs 13 residues. The CDR3 loop reads CASSRPGRETQYF. The CDR3 region has the DNA TGTGCCAGCAGTAGACCGGGCCGGGAGACCCAGTACTTC.

This clonotype was found many times. The chain employs TRBV24-1 and TRBJ2-3; 8 positions agree with TRBD1. Germline-derived CDR1 and CDR2 are KGHDR and SFDVKD. The CDR3 sequence is 18 residues long. Trimming at V came to 1 base and at J to 0 bases, leaving 8 bases not matched to a gene. The CDR3 coding sequence is TGTGCCACCAGTGATTTTGGTGGGAGGACAGGGAGCACAGATACGCAGTATTTT. Amino acid sequence: CATSDFGGRTGSTDTQYF.

This clonotype showed up just a few times. This chain connects TRBV12-3 or TRBV12-4 to TRBJ1-4; a weak D match, TRBD1 (6 bases). Deletions cut 6 bases from V and 8 bases from J, with 19 bases between. The CDR3 totals 15 residues. CDR3 bases: TGTGCCAGCAGCACGCACAGGGTTTGGCCCGAAAAACTGTTTTTT. It translates to CASSTHRVWPEKLFF.

The table lists this clonotype with many counts. The V and J genes are TRBV5-5 and TRBJ2-1; TRBD2 aligns across 8 bases. Per germline, CDR1 SGHKS and CDR2 YYEKEE (reference sequence). With V trimmed by 4 bases and J by 4 bases, 7 bases remained unmatched. The CDR3 runs 15 residues. The CDR3 DNA reads TGTGCCAGCAGCCAACCGGGACTAGTATACAATGAGCAGTTCTTC. As protein: CASSQPGLVYNEQFF.

This clonotype occurred a few times. The gene calls are TRBV7-6 and TRBJ1-1; D is perhaps TRBD1 (5 bases). V lost 2 bases, J lost 1 base, and 11 bases lay in between. Germline CDR1 and CDR2: SGHVS and FNYEAQ. The CDR3 covers 15 residues. CDR3 loop: CASSLTRDSNTEAFF. The CDR3 region has the DNA TGTGCCAGCAGCTTAACGCGGGACTCGAACACTGAAGCTTTCTTT.

The chain has TRBV2 and TRBJ2-3; D ambiguous. The CDR3 sequence is 12 residues long. Germline V lookup: CDR1 SNHLY, CDR2 FYNNEI. Between the trimmed V and J ends, which lost 1 base and 5 bases, there was a span of 4 bases. The CDR3 DNA is TGTGCCAGCAGTGAAGAGGTAGATACGCAGTATTTT. The encoded protein is CASSEEVDTQYF.

This clonotype was detected only a few times. V is TRBV20-1 and J is TRBJ2-2; no clear D gene. Trimming stripped 0 bases from V and 5 bases from J, with 7 bases between. The CDR3 sequence is 13 residues long. The germline V gene has CDR1 DFQATT and CDR2 SNEGSKA (reference sequence). The CDR3 DNA sequence: TGCAGTGCTAGAGATTGGCGGACCGGGGAGCTGTTTTTT. It codes for CSARDWRTGELFF.

This chain connects TRBV24-1 to TRBJ2-3, with D possibly being TRBD1 (6 bases). The germline CDR1 and CDR2 sequences are KGHDR and SFDVKD. The CDR3 is 15 amino acids. The V end was cut by 3 bases, the J end by 0 bases, with 9 bases between. This CDR3 reads CATSDPGVSTDTQYF. The CDR3 nucleotides read TGTGCCACCAGTGATCCAGGGGTTAGCACAGATACGCAGTATTTT.